Listed below are T cell receptor beta chains from one sample, sequenced in a study of T cells after yellow fever vaccination. TCRdb processed the 5' RACE reads anew with MiXCR; each CDR3 protein has one entry. The data contain hundreds of thousands of distinct CDR3 sequences, roughly 8.7% of them seen just once; the ten biggest clones take up roughly 18%. The sequencing used PBMCs, collected on the day of the first yellow fever vaccination. The origin of the receptors is a man aged 18 to 30 who received the YFV17D yellow fever vaccine. Each CDR3 is given with its conserved first and last residue. D genes are given only for firm matches. The size entry is marked missing in some rows and otherwise reads once, few, many or a size class.

D gene: NA; V gene: TRBV12-3/TRBV12-4; J gene: TRBJ1-1; clone size: NA; CDR3 DNA: TGTGCCAGCAGTTCTTCTGGCCTCGGGAGTCGGTGGGAAACTGAAGCTTTCTTT; CDR3 protein: CASSSSGLGSRWETEAFF
D gene: NA; V gene: TRBV30; J gene: TRBJ2-7; clone size: few; CDR3 DNA: TGTGCCGGGGGCTCAGGGGAGCAGTACTTC; CDR3 protein: CAGGSGEQYF
D gene: NA; V gene: TRBV7-2; J gene: TRBJ2-7; clone size: NA; CDR3 DNA: TGTGCCAGCAGCTTATTACAGACCTACGAGCAGTACTTC; CDR3 protein: CASSLLQTYEQYF
D gene: NA; V gene: TRBV20-1; J gene: TRBJ1-4; clone size: few; CDR3 DNA: TGCAGTGCCCCCTCGGGGGGGGGGCTTGATGAAAAACTGTTTTTT; CDR3 protein: CSAPSGGGLDEKLFF
D gene: NA; V gene: TRBV20-1; J gene: TRBJ2-5; clone size: few; CDR3 DNA: TGCAGTGCTATCTTCCTTCGGACCGCGAAGAGAGAGACCCAGTACTTC; CDR3 protein: CSAIFLRTAKRETQYF
D gene: NA; V gene: TRBV5-8; J gene: TRBJ2-2; clone size: NA; CDR3 DNA: TGTGCCAGCAGCTTGTGGCTGAGGACCGGGGAGCTGTTTTTT; CDR3 protein: CASSLWLRTGELFF
D gene: TRBD2; V gene: TRBV29-1; J gene: TRBJ2-1; clone size: few; CDR3 DNA: TGCAGCTCCTCTGGCGGGGGTCATTCCTACAATGAGCAGTTCTTC; CDR3 protein: CSSSGGGHSYNEQFF
D gene: NA; V gene: TRBV10-3; J gene: TRBJ2-1; clone size: few; CDR3 DNA: TGTGCCATCAGTGAGGGGCGAATGGGCTCCTACAATGAGCAGTTCTTC; CDR3 protein: CAISEGRMGSYNEQFF
D gene: TRBD2; V gene: TRBV7-8; J gene: TRBJ2-3; clone size: NA; CDR3 DNA: TGTGCCAGCAGCAGGGGGGGATTAGCGGGGGGGCCCTTT; CDR3 protein: CASSRGGLAGGPF
D gene: NA; V gene: TRBV24-1; J gene: TRBJ2-1; clone size: few; CDR3 DNA: TGTGCCACCAGTGATGACCGGGACTCGACCTACAATGAGCAGTTCTTC; CDR3 protein: CATSDDRDSTYNEQFF
D gene: TRBD1; V gene: TRBV5-1; J gene: TRBJ1-5; clone size: NA; CDR3 DNA: TGCGCCAGCAGCGTCACAGGGGCGCCCAATCAGCCCCAGCATTTT; CDR3 protein: CASSVTGAPNQPQHF
D gene: NA; V gene: TRBV6-2/TRBV6-3; J gene: TRBJ1-5; clone size: NA; CDR3 DNA: TGTGCCAGCAGTTACGCGGGGGTCTGGGCCCAGCATTTT; CDR3 protein: CASSYAGVWAQHF
D gene: NA; V gene: TRBV4-1; J gene: TRBJ2-2; clone size: few; CDR3 DNA: TGCGCCAGCAGCCAGGCTAGGGCCGGGGAGCTGTTTTTT; CDR3 protein: CASSQARAGELFF
D gene: NA; V gene: TRBV5-6; J gene: TRBJ1-6; clone size: NA; CDR3 DNA: TGTGCCAGCAGCTTGGAGCGACAGAGCTATTCACCCCTCCACTTT; CDR3 protein: CASSLERQSYSPLHF
D gene: NA; V gene: TRBV6-1; J gene: TRBJ1-1; clone size: NA; CDR3 DNA: TGTGCCAGCTTGGCAGGGTGGTATGCTGAAGCTTTCTTT; CDR3 protein: CASLAGWYAEAFF
D gene: TRBD1; V gene: TRBV28; J gene: TRBJ2-2; clone size: few; CDR3 DNA: TGTGCCAGCAGACTACAGGGGGCTGCCGGGGAGCTGTTTTTT; CDR3 protein: CASRLQGAAGELFF
D gene: NA; V gene: TRBV5-1; J gene: TRBJ2-1; clone size: many; CDR3 DNA: TGCGCCAGCAGCGACCTAGGGGACAATGAGCAGTTCTTC; CDR3 protein: CASSDLGDNEQFF
D gene: TRBD2; V gene: TRBV7-6; J gene: TRBJ2-5; clone size: few; CDR3 DNA: TGTGCCAGCAGCCCGGGACTAGCGGGGGAAGGGGAGACCCAGTACTTC; CDR3 protein: CASSPGLAGEGETQYF
D gene: TRBD2; V gene: TRBV5-6; J gene: TRBJ2-1; clone size: few; CDR3 DNA: TGTGCCAGCAGCCCCCTAGCGAGCGGGGGGGCGGGCAATGAGCAGTTCTTC; CDR3 protein: CASSPLASGGAGNEQFF
D gene: NA; V gene: TRBV20-1; J gene: TRBJ2-7; clone size: few; CDR3 DNA: TGCAGTGCTACACCCCCTGGGAGCTCCTACGAGCAGTACTTC; CDR3 protein: CSATPPGSSYEQYF
D gene: NA; V gene: TRBV6-2/TRBV6-3; J gene: TRBJ1-5; clone size: few; CDR3 DNA: TGTGCCACCCTGAATCGGGGTGGCAATCAGCCCCAGCATTTT; CDR3 protein: CATLNRGGNQPQHF
D gene: NA; V gene: TRBV29-1; J gene: TRBJ2-7; clone size: few; CDR3 DNA: TGCAGCGGAACCGGGGACGCCTCCTACGAGCAGTACTTC; CDR3 protein: CSGTGDASYEQYF
D gene: NA; V gene: TRBV6-2/TRBV6-3; J gene: TRBJ2-1; clone size: few; CDR3 DNA: TGTGCCAGCATGACCCGCCCCGGGGGCTCCTACAATGAGCAGTTCTTC; CDR3 protein: CASMTRPGGSYNEQFF
D gene: NA; V gene: TRBV7-2; J gene: TRBJ1-4; clone size: NA; CDR3 DNA: TGTGCCAGCAGCTGGAGTGGGTTGTCTAATGAAAAACTGTTTTTT; CDR3 protein: CASSWSGLSNEKLFF
D gene: NA; V gene: TRBV6-5; J gene: TRBJ2-1; clone size: few; CDR3 DNA: TGTGCCAGCAGTTACAACACGGAAGGGCCTCAGTTCTTC; CDR3 protein: CASSYNTEGPQFF
D gene: TRBD1; V gene: TRBV12-3/TRBV12-4; J gene: TRBJ2-2; clone size: NA; CDR3 DNA: TGTGCCAGCAGCCGGGACAGGCACACCGGGGAGCTGTTTTTT; CDR3 protein: CASSRDRHTGELFF
D gene: TRBD1; V gene: TRBV19; J gene: TRBJ1-1; clone size: NA; CDR3 DNA: TGTGCCAGTAGTATACAGGGGGCCAGCACTGAAGCTTTCTTT; CDR3 protein: CASSIQGASTEAFF
D gene: NA; V gene: TRBV28; J gene: TRBJ2-5; clone size: NA; CDR3 DNA: TGTGCCAGCAGTTTACCAGGTTCGGTAGGGACCCAGTACTTC; CDR3 protein: CASSLPGSVGTQYF
D gene: NA; V gene: TRBV7-2; J gene: TRBJ1-5; clone size: many; CDR3 DNA: TGTGCCAGCAGCTTAGCAGGGAGCAATCAGCCCCAGCATTTT; CDR3 protein: CASSLAGSNQPQHF
D gene: TRBD2; V gene: TRBV28; J gene: TRBJ2-5; clone size: few; CDR3 DNA: TGTGCCAGCAGTCCCCGGACTAGCTTCCAAGAGACCCAGTACTTC; CDR3 protein: CASSPRTSFQETQYF
D gene: TRBD2; V gene: TRBV7-9; J gene: TRBJ2-5; clone size: few; CDR3 DNA: TGTGCCAGCAGCCCGGGGCGCGGGGGGGCCCAAGAGACCCAGTACTTC; CDR3 protein: CASSPGRGGAQETQYF
D gene: TRBD1; V gene: TRBV7-2; J gene: TRBJ1-4; clone size: many; CDR3 DNA: TGTGCCAGCAGCCCACGGGACAGAAGAAAACTGTTTTTT; CDR3 protein: CASSPRDRRKLFF
D gene: NA; V gene: TRBV27; J gene: TRBJ2-5; clone size: NA; CDR3 DNA: TGTGCCAGCAGTGATTTCGTTAAAGAGACCCAGTACTTC; CDR3 protein: CASSDFVKETQYF
D gene: TRBD1; V gene: TRBV9; J gene: TRBJ1-2; clone size: few; CDR3 DNA: TGTGCCAGCAGACTGGGACAGAACGATTACTATGGCTACACCTTC; CDR3 protein: CASRLGQNDYYGYTF
D gene: NA; V gene: TRBV20-1; J gene: TRBJ1-5; clone size: NA; CDR3 DNA: TGCAGTGCTAGCGGTGACAGGAAATATAGCAATCAGCCCCAGCATTTT; CDR3 protein: CSASGDRKYSNQPQHF
D gene: NA; V gene: TRBV6-2/TRBV6-3; J gene: TRBJ2-1; clone size: many; CDR3 DNA: TGTGCCAGCAGTTACGGGACTCCCCTCTACAATGAGCAGTTCTTC; CDR3 protein: CASSYGTPLYNEQFF
D gene: NA; V gene: TRBV7-2; J gene: TRBJ1-2; clone size: NA; CDR3 DNA: TGTGCCAGCAGCTTAGCGCCGTATGGCTACACCTTC; CDR3 protein: CASSLAPYGYTF
D gene: NA; V gene: TRBV12-3/TRBV12-4; J gene: TRBJ1-1; clone size: few; CDR3 DNA: TGTGCCAGCAGTTTCAGTGTTTGGACTGAAGCTTTCTTT; CDR3 protein: CASSFSVWTEAFF
D gene: NA; V gene: TRBV2; J gene: TRBJ2-2; clone size: NA; CDR3 DNA: TGTGCCAGCACCGGGGGCCGAAACACCGGGGAGCTGTTTTTT; CDR3 protein: CASTGGRNTGELFF
D gene: TRBD2; V gene: TRBV27; J gene: TRBJ2-2; clone size: NA; CDR3 DNA: TGTGCCAGCAGTTTGGGGACTAGCGGGGGGTTAGGTACCGGGGAGCTGTTTTTT; CDR3 protein: CASSLGTSGGLGTGELFF
D gene: NA; V gene: TRBV19; J gene: TRBJ1-5; clone size: NA; CDR3 DNA: TGTGCCAGTAGTATAGGCAACAGGGATTACCAGCCCCAGCATTTT; CDR3 protein: CASSIGNRDYQPQHF
D gene: NA; V gene: TRBV5-1; J gene: TRBJ2-3; clone size: few; CDR3 DNA: TGCGCCAGCAGCTTGGGGATCGAGGCAGATACGCAGTATTTT; CDR3 protein: CASSLGIEADTQYF
D gene: NA; V gene: TRBV5-6; J gene: TRBJ2-1; clone size: few; CDR3 DNA: TGTGCCAGCAGCTTGGCGGGTGAGCAGTTCTTC; CDR3 protein: CASSLAGEQFF
D gene: TRBD2; V gene: TRBV7-2; J gene: TRBJ2-2; clone size: NA; CDR3 DNA: TGTGCCAGCAGCTTAGTCGCGGGGGGTTCGAACACCGGGGAGCTGTTTTTT; CDR3 protein: CASSLVAGGSNTGELFF
D gene: TRBD1; V gene: TRBV12-3/TRBV12-4; J gene: TRBJ1-6; clone size: NA; CDR3 DNA: TGTGCCAGCAGTTGGACAGGGGGCAATTCACCCCTCCACTTT; CDR3 protein: CASSWTGGNSPLHF
D gene: NA; V gene: TRBV20-1; J gene: TRBJ1-1; clone size: NA; CDR3 DNA: TGCAGTGCTAGAGATCATAAGGGAACCACTGAAGCTTTCTTT; CDR3 protein: CSARDHKGTTEAFF
D gene: TRBD1; V gene: TRBV12-3/TRBV12-4; J gene: TRBJ2-2; clone size: NA; CDR3 DNA: TGTGCCAGCAGTCGGGACAGCTCCAGCGGGGAGCTGTTTTTT; CDR3 protein: CASSRDSSSGELFF
D gene: NA; V gene: TRBV20-1; J gene: TRBJ1-1; clone size: NA; CDR3 DNA: TGCAGTGCTAGAGTCGGGGCAGTTAACACTGAAGCTTTCTTT; CDR3 protein: CSARVGAVNTEAFF
D gene: TRBD1; V gene: TRBV20-1; J gene: TRBJ1-5; clone size: few; CDR3 DNA: TGCAGTGCCATTTTACTCTTACCGGGACAGAATAGCAATCAGCCCCAGCATTTT; CDR3 protein: CSAILLLPGQNSNQPQHF
D gene: NA; V gene: TRBV20-1; J gene: TRBJ2-7; clone size: NA; CDR3 DNA: TGCAGTGCTAGAGGAAGCCGAGTCCGTTACGAGCAGTACTTC; CDR3 protein: CSARGSRVRYEQYF
D gene: NA; V gene: TRBV12-3/TRBV12-4; J gene: TRBJ2-2; clone size: NA; CDR3 DNA: TGTGCCAGCAGTTGGGAAAGGAGGACCGGGGAGCTGTTTTTT; CDR3 protein: CASSWERRTGELFF
D gene: TRBD2; V gene: TRBV5-1; J gene: TRBJ2-1; clone size: many; CDR3 DNA: TGCGCCAGCAGCTTGGAAGTAGCGGGGGCTGAGCAGTTCTTC; CDR3 protein: CASSLEVAGAEQFF